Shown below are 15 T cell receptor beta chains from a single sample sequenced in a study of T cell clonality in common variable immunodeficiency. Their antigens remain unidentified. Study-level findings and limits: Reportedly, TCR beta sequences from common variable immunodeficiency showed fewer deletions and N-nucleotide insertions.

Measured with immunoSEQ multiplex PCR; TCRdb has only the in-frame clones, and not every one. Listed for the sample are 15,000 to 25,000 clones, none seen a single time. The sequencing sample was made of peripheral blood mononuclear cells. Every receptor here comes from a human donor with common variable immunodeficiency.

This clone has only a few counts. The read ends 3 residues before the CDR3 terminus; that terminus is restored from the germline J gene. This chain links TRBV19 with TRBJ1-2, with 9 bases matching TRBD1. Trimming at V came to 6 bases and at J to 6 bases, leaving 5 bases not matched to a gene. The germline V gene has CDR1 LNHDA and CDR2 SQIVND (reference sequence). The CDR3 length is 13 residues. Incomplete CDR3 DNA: TGTGCCAGTAGCCAACAGGGGGCAAATGGC. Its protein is CASSQQGANG. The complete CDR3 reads CASSQQGANGYTF. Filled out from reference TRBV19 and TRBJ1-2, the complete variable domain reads DGGITQSPKYLFRKEGQNVTLSCEQNLNHDAMYWYRQDPGQGLRLIYYSQIVNDFQKGDIAEGYSVSREKKESFPLTVTSAQKNPTAFYLCASSQQGANGYTFGSGTRLTVV.

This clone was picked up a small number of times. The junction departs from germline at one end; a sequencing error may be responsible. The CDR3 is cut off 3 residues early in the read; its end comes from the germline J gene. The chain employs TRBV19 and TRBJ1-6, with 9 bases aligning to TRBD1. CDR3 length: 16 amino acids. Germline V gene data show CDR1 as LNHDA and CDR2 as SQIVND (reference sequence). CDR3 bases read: TGTGCCAGTAATATACAGGGGGCCAATACTAATTCACCC. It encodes CASNIQGANTNSP. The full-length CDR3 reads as CASNIQGANTNSPLHF.

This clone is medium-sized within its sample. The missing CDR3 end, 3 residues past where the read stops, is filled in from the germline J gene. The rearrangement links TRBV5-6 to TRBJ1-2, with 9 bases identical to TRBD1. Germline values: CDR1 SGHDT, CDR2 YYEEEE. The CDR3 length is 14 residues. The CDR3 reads CASSQMTGGGGYTF. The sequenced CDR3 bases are TGTGCCAGCAGCCAAATGACAGGGGGTGGAGGC.

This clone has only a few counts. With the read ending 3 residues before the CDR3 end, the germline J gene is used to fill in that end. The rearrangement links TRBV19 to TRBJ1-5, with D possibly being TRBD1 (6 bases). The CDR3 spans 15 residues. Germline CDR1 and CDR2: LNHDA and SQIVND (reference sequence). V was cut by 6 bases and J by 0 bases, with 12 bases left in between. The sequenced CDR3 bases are TGTGCCAGTAGCACAGGGCTGGATAGCAATCAGCCC. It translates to CASSTGLDSNQP. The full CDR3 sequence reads CASSTGLDSNQPQHF.

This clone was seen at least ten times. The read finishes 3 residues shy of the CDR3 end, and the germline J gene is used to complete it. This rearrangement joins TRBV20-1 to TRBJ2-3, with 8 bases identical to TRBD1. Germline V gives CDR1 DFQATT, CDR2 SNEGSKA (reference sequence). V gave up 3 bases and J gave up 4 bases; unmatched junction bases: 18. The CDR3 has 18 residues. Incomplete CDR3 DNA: TGCAGTGCTAGTCGGGGGTTAGGGTTCCAGGGGGCGGCAGATACG. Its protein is CSASRGLGFQGAADT. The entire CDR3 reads CSASRGLGFQGAADTQYF.

The sequenced CDR3 bases are TGTGCCAGTAGTAGGGGCAGCGGGACTAGCGGGAGTTTGTATACG. Protein: CASSRGSGTSGSLYT. The whole CDR3 sequence is CASSRGSGTSGSLYTQYF. The chain links TRBV19 to TRBJ2-3; 14 nucleotides match TRBD2. Read coverage stops 3 residues before the CDR3 terminus; the germline J gene supplies the remainder. From germline, CDR1 is LNHDA and CDR2 SQIVND (reference sequence). The CDR3 contains 18 residues. V trimming: 4 bases; J trimming: 7 bases; junction bases outside the gene matches: 13.

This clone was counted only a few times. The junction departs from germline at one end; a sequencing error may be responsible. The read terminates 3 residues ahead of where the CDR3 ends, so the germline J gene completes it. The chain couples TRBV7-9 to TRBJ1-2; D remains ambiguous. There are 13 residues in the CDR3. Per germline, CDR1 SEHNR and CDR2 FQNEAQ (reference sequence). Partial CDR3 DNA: TGTTCCAGCAGCGGCGCAGATCGGGGTGGC. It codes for CSSSGADRGG. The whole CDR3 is CSSSGADRGGYTF.

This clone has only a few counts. CDR3 amino acids: CASSYSRAGTTDTQYF. Partial CDR3 DNA: TGTGCCAGCAGTTACTCGCGGGCGGGAACGACAGATACG. The genes are TRBV6-2 or TRBV6-3 and TRBJ2-3; tentatively, D is TRBD2 (6 bases). The read halts 3 residues ahead of the CDR3 end, with the missing end drawn from the germline J gene. From germline, CDR1 is MNHEY and CDR2 SVGEGT. V was trimmed by 0 bases and J by 3 bases, leaving 13 bases between them. The CDR3 extends over 16 amino acids.

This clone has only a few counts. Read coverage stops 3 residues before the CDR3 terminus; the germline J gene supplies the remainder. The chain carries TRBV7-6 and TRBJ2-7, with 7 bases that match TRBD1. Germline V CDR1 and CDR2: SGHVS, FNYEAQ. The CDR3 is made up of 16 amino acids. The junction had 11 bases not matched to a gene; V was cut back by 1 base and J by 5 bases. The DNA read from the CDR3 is TGTGCCAGCAGCTTAGAATTTCGGACAGGCCCCAACGAG. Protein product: CASSLEFRTGPNE. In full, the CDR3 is CASSLEFRTGPNEQYF. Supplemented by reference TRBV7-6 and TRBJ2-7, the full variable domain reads GAGVSQSPRYKVTKRGQDVALRCDPISGHVSLYWYRQALGQGPEFLTYFNYEAQQDKSGLPNDRFSAERPEGSISTLTIQRTEQRDSAMYRCASSLEFRTGPNEQYFGPGTRLTVT.

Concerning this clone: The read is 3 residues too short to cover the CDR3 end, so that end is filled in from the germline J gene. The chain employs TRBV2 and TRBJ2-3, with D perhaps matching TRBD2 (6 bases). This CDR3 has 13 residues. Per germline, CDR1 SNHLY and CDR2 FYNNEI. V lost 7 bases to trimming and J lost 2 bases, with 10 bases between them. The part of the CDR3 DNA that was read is TGTGCCAGCAACGGGGGTAACACAGATACG. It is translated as CASNGGNTDT. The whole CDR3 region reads CASNGGNTDTQYF.

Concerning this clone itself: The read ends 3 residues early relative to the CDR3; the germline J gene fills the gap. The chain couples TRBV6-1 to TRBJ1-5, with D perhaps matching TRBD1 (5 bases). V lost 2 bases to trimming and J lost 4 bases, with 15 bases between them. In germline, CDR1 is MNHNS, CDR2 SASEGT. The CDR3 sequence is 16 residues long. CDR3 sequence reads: CASSEWGDGENQPQHF. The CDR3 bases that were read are TGTGCCAGCAGTGAATGGGGGGACGGTGAAAATCAGCCC.

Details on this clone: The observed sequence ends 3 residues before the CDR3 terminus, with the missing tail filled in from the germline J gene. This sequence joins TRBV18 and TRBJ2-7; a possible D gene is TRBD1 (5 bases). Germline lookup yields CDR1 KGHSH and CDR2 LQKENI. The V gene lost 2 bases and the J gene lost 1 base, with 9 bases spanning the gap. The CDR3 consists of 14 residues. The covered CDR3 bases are TGTGCCAGCTCACCATCACAGGCTTCCTACGAG. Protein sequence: CASSPSQASYE. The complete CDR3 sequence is CASSPSQASYEQYF.

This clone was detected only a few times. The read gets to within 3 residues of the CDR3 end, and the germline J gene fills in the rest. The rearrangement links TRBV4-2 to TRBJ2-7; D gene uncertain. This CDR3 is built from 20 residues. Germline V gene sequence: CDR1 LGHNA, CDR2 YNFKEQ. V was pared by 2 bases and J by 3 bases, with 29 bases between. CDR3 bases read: TGTGCCAGCAGCCAATTTCCCCCAATTACACGATTTCAAGAAAACTACGAG. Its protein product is CASSQFPPITRFQENYE. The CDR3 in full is CASSQFPPITRFQENYEQYF.

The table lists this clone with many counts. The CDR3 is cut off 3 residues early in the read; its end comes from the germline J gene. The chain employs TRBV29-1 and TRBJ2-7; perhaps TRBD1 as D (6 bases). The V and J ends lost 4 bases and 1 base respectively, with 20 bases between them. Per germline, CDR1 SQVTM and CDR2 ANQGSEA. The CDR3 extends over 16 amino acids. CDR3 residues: CSVAFGQPLISYEQYF. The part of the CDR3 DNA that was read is TGCAGCGTTGCTTTTGGACAGCCTTTGATTTCCTACGAG.

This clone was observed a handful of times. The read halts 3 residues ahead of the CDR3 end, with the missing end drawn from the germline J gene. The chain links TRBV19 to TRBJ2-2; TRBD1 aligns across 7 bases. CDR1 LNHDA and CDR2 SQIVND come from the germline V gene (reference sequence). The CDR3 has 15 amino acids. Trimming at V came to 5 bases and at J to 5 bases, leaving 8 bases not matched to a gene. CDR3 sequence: CASSPGQIMTGELFF. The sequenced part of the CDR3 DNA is TGTGCCAGTAGTCCGGGACAGATCATGACCGGGGAG.